The sequence of this T cell receptor (beta chain) was determined in a study of T cell repertoires and HLA-DP antigens. This clone turned up a few times. No antigen is known for it. TCRdb keeps only in-frame clones here, not all; method: immunoSEQ multiplex PCR. In the table there are roughly 110,000 clones, 80% to 95% of which are singletons. Germline CDR1 is SNHLY and CDR2 is FYNNEI. Trimming took 4 bases from V and 1 from J; bases not matched to a gene: 3. CDR3 length: 14 residues. Sequenced: CD4+ T cells from PBMCs. The chain uses TRBV2 and TRBJ1-2; 7 bases are a match to TRBD1. The TCR comes from a woman under 30 in good health and CMV-seronegative. The CDR3 is CASSGGGNNYGYTF. The CDR3, as DNA: TGTGCCAGCAGTGGAGGGGGCAATAACTATGGCTACACCTTC.